One and the same sample provided the 9 T cell receptor beta chains below, sequenced in a study of blood T cell repertoires in COVID-19. Some clones are missing from TCRdb's copy, which holds only in-frame ones; the method was immunoSEQ multiplex PCR. The table shows approximately 210,000 clones, with approximately 82% occurring only once. The sequenced material came from PBMCs or T cells enriched from blood (not recorded which). All receptors derive from a man aged 40-50 years who had recovered from COVID-19.

V usage is TRBV3-1 (or the pseudogene TRBV3-2) and J usage is TRBJ1-5; possible D gene TRBD1, 5 bases. This CDR3 has 13 residues. CDR1 is LGHDT, CDR2 YNNKEL, per germline (reference sequence). With 1 base removed from V and 6 bases from J, the gap between germline ends came to 7 bases. As DNA, the CDR3 is TGTGCCAGCAGCCAAGGGAGGGGTCAGCCCCAGCATTTT. Translated, it gives CASSQGRGQPQHF.

The rearrangement joins TRBV30 to TRBJ1-6; unclear D gene. Trimming removed 0 bases at V and 7 bases at J, with 13 bases between. The CDR3 totals 15 residues. The germline V gene encodes CDR1 GTSNPN and CDR2 SVGIG (reference sequence). The CDR3 loop reads CAWSVGLAENSPLHF. The CDR3, as DNA: TGTGCCTGGAGTGTCGGGTTGGCAGAGAATTCACCCCTCCACTTT.

This chain joins TRBV5-1 and TRBJ1-1, with 7 bases that match TRBD1. The V gene end was trimmed by 3 bases and the J gene end by 1 base; junction bases not matched to a gene: 6. Germline lookup yields CDR1 SGHRS and CDR2 YFSETQ. The CDR3 totals 15 residues. This CDR3 is CASSSLGGANTEAFF. CDR3 sequence (DNA): TGCGCCAGCAGCTCCTTAGGGGGCGCGAACACTGAAGCTTTCTTT. Complete variable domain (other parts from reference TRBV5-1 and TRBJ1-1): KAGVTQTPRYLIKTRGQQVTLSCSPISGHRSVSWYQQTPGQGLQFLFEYFSETQRNKGNFPGRFSGRQFSNSRSEMNVSTLELGDSALYLCASSSLGGANTEAFFGQGTRLTVV.

V is TRBV5-1 and J is TRBJ2-3; maybe TRBD1 (6 bases). Germline CDR1 SGHRS, CDR2 YFSETQ. The length of the CDR3 is 13 residues. V lost 1 base, J lost 6 bases, and 9 bases lay in between. CDR3 nucleotide sequence: TGCGCCAGCAGCTTGCAGGGGCCCGATACGCAGTATTTT. It translates to CASSLQGPDTQYF.

J is TRBJ2-3 and V is TRBV27, with 10 bases lining up with TRBD2. The germline V gene has CDR1 MNHEY and CDR2 SMNVEV (reference sequence). With V trimmed by 5 bases and J by 1 base, 9 bases remained unmatched. CDR3 length: 17 residues. CDR3 nucleotides: TGTGCCAGCAGTGGAAATCCCGGGACTAGCGGCACAGATACGCAGTATTTT. This gives the protein CASSGNPGTSGTDTQYF.

The rearrangement links TRBV18 to TRBJ1-1, with a tentative D call TRBD1 (5 bases). Deletions cut 3 bases from V and 5 bases from J, with 19 bases between. CDR3 length: 16 amino acids. Per the germline V gene, CDR1 is KGHSH and CDR2 is LQKENI. CDR3 nucleotide sequence: TGTGCCAGCTCACCGAAGCGGAGGGGCGAAGGTACTGAAGCTTTCTTT. Translated, it gives CASSPKRRGEGTEAFF. The variable domain in full, completed from reference TRBV18 and TRBJ1-1, reads NAGVMQNPRHLVRRRGQEARLRCSPMKGHSHVYWYRQLPEEGLKFMVYLQKENIIDESGMPKERFSAEFPKEGPSILRIQQVVRGDSAAYFCASSPKRRGEGTEAFFGQGTRLTVV.

This clone was counted once. The rearrangement joins TRBV5-4 to TRBJ2-7; D is perhaps TRBD1 (6 bases). Germline CDR1 reads SGHNT; CDR2 reads YYREEE (reference sequence). Trimming left V 0 bases short and J 4 bases short, with 14 bases between. This CDR3 has 15 residues. The CDR3 sequence is CASSLGLQGGYEQYF. Written as DNA, the CDR3 is TGTGCCAGCAGCTTGGGATTACAGGGTGGGTACGAGCAGTACTTC.

The chain has TRBV28 and TRBJ1-4; possible D gene TRBD1, 6 bases. Germline V gives CDR1 MDHEN, CDR2 SYDVKM. This CDR3 comprises 19 residues. The V gene lost 5 bases and the J gene lost 7 bases, with 29 bases spanning the gap. The CDR3 protein is CASSANPRGGAHFGEKLFF. DNA for the CDR3: TGTGCCAGCAGTGCCAACCCCCGGGGGGGCGCGCACTTCGGTGAAAAACTGTTTTTT.

This clone was counted a single time. The genes are TRBV4-2 and TRBJ2-1, with a possible D match to TRBD2 (5 bases). CDR1 and CDR2 (germline): LGHNA, YNFKEQ. Trimming removed 3 bases at V and 11 bases at J, with 17 bases between. The CDR3 spans 14 residues. The CDR3 protein is CASSQQAAGEKQFF. DNA for the CDR3: TGTGCCAGCAGCCAGCAAGCGGCCGGGGAGAAGCAGTTCTTC.